The clone carrying this TCR beta chain was observed a handful of times. CDR1 is WNHNN and CDR2 is SYGVQD in the germline V gene (reference sequence). There are 14 residues in the CDR3. This entry comes from a study of blood T cell repertoires in COVID-19. Libraries were prepared by immunoSEQ multiplex PCR; TCRdb keeps only in-frame clonotypes and omits some of them. There are roughly 400,000 clones in the sample; 90% occur only once, and 0.55% to 0.75% lies in the top ten. This sequence originates from a man in his late teens or twenties who had recovered from COVID-19. The V and J genes are TRBV10-1 and TRBJ1-1; possibly TRBD1 for D (5 bases). The sequenced material came from PBMCs or T cells enriched from blood (not recorded which). The CDR3 DNA reads TGCGCTGACAGAGGCAGCATCACGAACACTGAAGCTTTCTTT. Amino acid sequence: CADRGSITNTEAFF.